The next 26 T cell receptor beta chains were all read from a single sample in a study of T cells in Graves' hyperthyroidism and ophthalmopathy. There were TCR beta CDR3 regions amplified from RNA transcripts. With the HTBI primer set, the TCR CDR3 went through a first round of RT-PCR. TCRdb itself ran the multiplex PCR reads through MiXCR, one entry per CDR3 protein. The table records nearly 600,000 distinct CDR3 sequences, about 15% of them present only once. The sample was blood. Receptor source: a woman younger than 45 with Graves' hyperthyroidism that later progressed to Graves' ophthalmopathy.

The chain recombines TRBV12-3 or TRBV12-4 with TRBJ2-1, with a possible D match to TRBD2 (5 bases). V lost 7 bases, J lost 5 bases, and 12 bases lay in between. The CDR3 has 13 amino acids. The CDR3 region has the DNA TGTGCCAGCACCCGGACTTCTCACAATGAGCAGTTCTTC. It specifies CASTRTSHNEQFF.

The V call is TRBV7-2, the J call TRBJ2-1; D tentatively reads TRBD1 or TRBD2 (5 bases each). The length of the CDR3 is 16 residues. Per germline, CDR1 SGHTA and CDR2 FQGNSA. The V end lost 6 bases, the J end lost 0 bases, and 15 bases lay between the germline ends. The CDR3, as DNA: TGTGCCAGCAGGTATTCCTCAGGGAGCTCCTACAATGAGCAGTTCTTC. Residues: CASRYSSGSSYNEQFF. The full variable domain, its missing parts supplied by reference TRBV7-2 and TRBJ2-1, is GAGVSQSPSNKVTEKGKDVELRCDPISGHTALYWYRQSLGQGLEFLIYFQGNSAPDKSGLPSDRFSAERTGGSVSTLTIQRTQQEDSAVYLCASRYSSGSSYNEQFFGPGTRLTVL.

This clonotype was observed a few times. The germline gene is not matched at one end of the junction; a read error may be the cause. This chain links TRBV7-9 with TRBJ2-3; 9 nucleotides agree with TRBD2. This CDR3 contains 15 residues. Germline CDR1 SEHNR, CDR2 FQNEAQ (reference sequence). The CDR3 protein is CASSPIAGEADAQYF. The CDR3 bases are TGTGCCAGCAGCCCTATAGCGGGAGAGGCAGATGCGCAGTATTTT.

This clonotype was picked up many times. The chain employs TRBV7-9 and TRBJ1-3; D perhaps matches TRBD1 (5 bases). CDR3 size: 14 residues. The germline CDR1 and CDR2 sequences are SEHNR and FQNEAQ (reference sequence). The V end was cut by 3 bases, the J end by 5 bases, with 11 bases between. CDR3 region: CASSFQGMRNTIYF. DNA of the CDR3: TGTGCCAGCAGCTTCCAGGGTATGAGAAACACCATATATTTT.

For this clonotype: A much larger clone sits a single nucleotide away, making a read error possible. The CDR3: CASSFSGLFETAEFF. The CDR3 region has the DNA TGTGCCAGCAGCTTTTCTGGCCTCTTCGAAACGGCGGAGTTCTTC. The chain joins TRBV11-3 to TRBJ2-1; no reliable D call. Trimming removed 3 bases at V and 14 bases at J, with 23 bases between. The germline V gene has CDR1 SGHNT and CDR2 YENEEA. This CDR3 is built from 15 residues.

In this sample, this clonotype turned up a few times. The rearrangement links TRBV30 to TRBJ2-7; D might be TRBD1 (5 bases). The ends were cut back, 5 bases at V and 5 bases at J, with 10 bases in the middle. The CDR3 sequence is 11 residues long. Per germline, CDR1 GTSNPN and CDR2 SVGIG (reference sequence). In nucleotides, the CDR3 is TGTGCCTGGCAACAGGATAACGAGCAGTACTTC. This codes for CAWQQDNEQYF.

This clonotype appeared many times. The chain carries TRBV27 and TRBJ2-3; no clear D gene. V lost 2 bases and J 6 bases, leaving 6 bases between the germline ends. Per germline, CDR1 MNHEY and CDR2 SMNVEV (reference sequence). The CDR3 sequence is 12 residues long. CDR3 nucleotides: TGTGCCAGCAGTTTAATCCCCGATACGCAGTATTTT. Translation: CASSLIPDTQYF.

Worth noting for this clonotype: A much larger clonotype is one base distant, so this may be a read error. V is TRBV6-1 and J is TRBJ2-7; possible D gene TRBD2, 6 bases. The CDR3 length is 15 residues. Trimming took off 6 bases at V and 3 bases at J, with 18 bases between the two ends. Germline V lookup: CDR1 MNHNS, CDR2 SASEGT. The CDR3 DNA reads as TGTGCCAGCAGCAAAGGGACCGGGACTCGCTACGAGCAGTACTTC. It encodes CASSKGTGTRYEQYF.

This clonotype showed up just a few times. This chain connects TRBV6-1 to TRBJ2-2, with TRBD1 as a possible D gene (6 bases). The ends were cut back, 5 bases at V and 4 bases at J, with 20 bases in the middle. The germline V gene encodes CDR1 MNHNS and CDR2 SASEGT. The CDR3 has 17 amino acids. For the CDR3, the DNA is TGTGCCAGCAGTTATGACAGGAGAAGGTTGGCCACCGGGGAGCTGTTTTTT. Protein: CASSYDRRRLATGELFF.

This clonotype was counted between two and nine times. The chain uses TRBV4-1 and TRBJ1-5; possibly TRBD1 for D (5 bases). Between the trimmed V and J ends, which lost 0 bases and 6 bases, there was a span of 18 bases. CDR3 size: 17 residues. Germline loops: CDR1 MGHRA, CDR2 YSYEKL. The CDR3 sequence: CASSQDQAGSWGQPQHF. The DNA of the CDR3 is TGCGCCAGCAGCCAAGATCAGGCAGGGAGTTGGGGTCAGCCCCAGCATTTT.

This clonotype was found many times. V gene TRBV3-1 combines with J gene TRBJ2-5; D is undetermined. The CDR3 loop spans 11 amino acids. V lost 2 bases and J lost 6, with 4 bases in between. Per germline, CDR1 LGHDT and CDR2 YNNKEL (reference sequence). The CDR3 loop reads CASSQWKTQYF. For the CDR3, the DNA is TGTGCCAGCAGCCAATGGAAGACCCAGTACTTC.

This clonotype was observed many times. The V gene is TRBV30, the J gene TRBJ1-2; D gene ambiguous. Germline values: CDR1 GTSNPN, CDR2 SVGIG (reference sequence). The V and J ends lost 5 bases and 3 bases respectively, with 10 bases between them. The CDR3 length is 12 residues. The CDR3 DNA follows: TGTGCCTGGGCACTAAGCGACTATGGCTACACCTTC. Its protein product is CAWALSDYGYTF.

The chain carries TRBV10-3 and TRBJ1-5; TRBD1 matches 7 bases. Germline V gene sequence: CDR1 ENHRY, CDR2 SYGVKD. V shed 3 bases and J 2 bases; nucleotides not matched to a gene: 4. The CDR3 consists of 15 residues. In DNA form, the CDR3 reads TGTGCCATCAGTGACCTCGGACAGGGCAATCAGCCCCAGCATTTT. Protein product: CAISDLGQGNQPQHF.

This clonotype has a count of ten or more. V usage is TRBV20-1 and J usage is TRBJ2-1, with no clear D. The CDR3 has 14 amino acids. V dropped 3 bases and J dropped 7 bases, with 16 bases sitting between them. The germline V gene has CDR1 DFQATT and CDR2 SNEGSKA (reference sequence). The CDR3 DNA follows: TGCAGTGCTAGTTTAGCAGATACTACAAATGAGCAGTTCTTC. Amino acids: CSASLADTTNEQFF.

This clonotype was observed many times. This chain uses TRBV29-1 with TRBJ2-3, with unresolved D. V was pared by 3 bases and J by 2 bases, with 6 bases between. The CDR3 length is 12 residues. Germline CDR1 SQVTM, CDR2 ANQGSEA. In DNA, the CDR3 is TGCAGCGTTGACGGGCCCACAGATACGCAGTATTTT. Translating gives CSVDGPTDTQYF.

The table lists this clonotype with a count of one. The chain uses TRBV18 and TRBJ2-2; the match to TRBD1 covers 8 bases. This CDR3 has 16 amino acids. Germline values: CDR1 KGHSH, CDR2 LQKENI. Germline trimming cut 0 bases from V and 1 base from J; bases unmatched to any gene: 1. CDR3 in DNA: TGTGCCAGCTCACCACCCGGGACAGGGAACACCGGGGAGCTGTTTTTT. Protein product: CASSPPGTGNTGELFF.

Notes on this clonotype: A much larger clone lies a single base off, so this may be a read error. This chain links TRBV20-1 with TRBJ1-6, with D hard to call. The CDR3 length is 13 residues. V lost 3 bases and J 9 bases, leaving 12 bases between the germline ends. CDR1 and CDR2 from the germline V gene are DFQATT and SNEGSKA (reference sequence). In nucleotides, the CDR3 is TGCAGTGCTAGGTCGCCGCGAGGTTCACCCCTCCACTTT. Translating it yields CSARSPRGSPLHF.

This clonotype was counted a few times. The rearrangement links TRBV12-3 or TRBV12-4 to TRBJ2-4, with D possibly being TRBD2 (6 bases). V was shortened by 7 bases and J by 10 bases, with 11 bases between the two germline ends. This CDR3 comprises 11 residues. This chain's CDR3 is CASTYGGIQYF. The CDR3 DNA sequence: TGTGCCAGCACCTACGGGGGAATTCAGTACTTC.

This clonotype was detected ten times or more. CDR3 loop: CASHLAGNYEQYF. DNA for the CDR3: TGTGCCAGCCATTTAGCGGGAAACTACGAGCAGTACTTC. The chain is built from TRBV12-3 or TRBV12-4 and TRBJ2-7; 8 bases line up with TRBD2. The CDR3 length is 13 residues. Trimming took 8 bases from V and 3 from J; bases not matched to a gene: 6.

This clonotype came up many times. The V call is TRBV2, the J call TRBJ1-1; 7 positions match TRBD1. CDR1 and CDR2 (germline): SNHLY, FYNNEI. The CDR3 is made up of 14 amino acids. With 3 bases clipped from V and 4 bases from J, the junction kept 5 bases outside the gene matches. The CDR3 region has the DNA TGTGCCAGCAGTGACACAGGGGTGGGCACTGAAGCTTTCTTT. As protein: CASSDTGVGTEAFF.

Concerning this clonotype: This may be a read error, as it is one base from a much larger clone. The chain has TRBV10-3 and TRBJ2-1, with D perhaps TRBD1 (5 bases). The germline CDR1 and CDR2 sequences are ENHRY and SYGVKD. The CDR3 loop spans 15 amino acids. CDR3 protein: CAIRTTQGSDNEQLF. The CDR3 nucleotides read TGTGCCATCAGAACAACTCAGGGTTCGGACAATGAGCAGTTGTTC.

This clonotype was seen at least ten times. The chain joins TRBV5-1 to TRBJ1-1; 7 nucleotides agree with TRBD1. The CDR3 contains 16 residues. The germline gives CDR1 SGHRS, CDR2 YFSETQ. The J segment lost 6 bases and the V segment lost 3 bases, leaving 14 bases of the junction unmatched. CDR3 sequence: CASSSSTHRDSPEAFF. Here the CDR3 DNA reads TGCGCCAGCAGCTCATCAACCCACCGGGACAGTCCTGAAGCTTTCTTT.

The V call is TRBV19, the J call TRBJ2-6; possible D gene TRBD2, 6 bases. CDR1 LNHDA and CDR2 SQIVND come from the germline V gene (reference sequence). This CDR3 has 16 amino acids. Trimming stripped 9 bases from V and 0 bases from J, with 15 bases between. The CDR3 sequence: CARLVGEVSGANVLTF. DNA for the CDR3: TGTGCCAGATTAGTGGGGGAGGTCTCTGGGGCCAACGTCCTGACTTTC.

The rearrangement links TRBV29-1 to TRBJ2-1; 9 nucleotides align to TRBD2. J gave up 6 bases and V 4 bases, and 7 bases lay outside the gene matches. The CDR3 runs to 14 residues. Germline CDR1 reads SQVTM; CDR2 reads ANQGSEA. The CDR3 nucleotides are TGCAGCGTTGGATGGGCGGGAGGGCCCAATGAGCAGTTCTTC. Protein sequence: CSVGWAGGPNEQFF.

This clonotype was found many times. CDR3 in amino acids: CASSQLLAVDTGELFF. The CDR3 coding sequence is TGCGCCAGCAGCCAACTACTAGCGGTTGACACCGGGGAGCTGTTTTTT. This chain joins TRBV4-3 and TRBJ2-2, with 8 nucleotides matching TRBD2. Losses at the gene ends were 2 bases for V and 3 bases for J; bases not matched to a gene: 5. Germline V gives CDR1 LGHNA, CDR2 YSLEER. This CDR3 contains 16 residues.

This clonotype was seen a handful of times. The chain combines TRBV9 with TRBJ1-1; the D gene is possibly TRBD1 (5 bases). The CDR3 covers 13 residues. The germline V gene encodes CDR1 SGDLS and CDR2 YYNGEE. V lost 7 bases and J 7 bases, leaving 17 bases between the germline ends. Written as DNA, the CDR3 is TGTGCCAGCGGAGGCGGGGGTGTTGGTGAAGCTTTCTTT. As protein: CASGGGGVGEAFF.